The 24 T cell receptor beta chains below all came from one sample that was sequenced in a study of blood T cell repertoires in COVID-19. Clones were read by immunoSEQ multiplex PCR, and TCRdb kept only the in-frame ones, dropping some. The sample consists of 300,000 to 400,000 clones, roughly 90% of them appearing once. Sequencing was done on a sample of peripheral blood. The receptors derive from a woman in her 30s with COVID-19, enrolled during active disease.

The gene calls are TRBV12-3 or TRBV12-4 and TRBJ2-7, with D unresolved. The CDR3 spans 13 residues. The ends were cut back, 0 bases at V and 4 bases at J, with 7 bases in the middle. The CDR3 sequence is CASSLAQKYEQYF. The CDR3 nucleotides read TGTGCCAGCAGTTTAGCTCAGAAATACGAGCAGTACTTC.

In this sample, this clone turned up once. The V and J genes are TRBV3-1 (or the pseudogene TRBV3-2) and TRBJ2-7; D not resolved. CDR1 and CDR2 from the germline V gene are LGHDT and YNNKEL (reference sequence). The CDR3 is 15 residues long. Between the trimmed V and J ends, which lost 1 base and 2 bases, there was a span of 12 bases. CDR3 nucleotides: TGTGCCAGCAGCCAAGCCATGAGTCCCCCCTACGAGCAGTACTTC. Translating gives CASSQAMSPPYEQYF.

This chain links TRBV24-1 with TRBJ2-1; D is uncertain. Trimming left V 4 bases short and J 7 bases short, with 10 bases between. Germline V gene sequence: CDR1 KGHDR, CDR2 SFDVKD. This CDR3 region has 13 residues. The CDR3 region is CATSEPVRNEQFF. In nucleotides, the CDR3 is TGTGCCACCAGTGAGCCAGTCAGAAATGAGCAGTTCTTC.

This clone was seen a single time. V gene TRBV3-1 (or the pseudogene TRBV3-2) combines with J gene TRBJ2-5; 10 bases are a match to TRBD2. Germline V gene lookup returns CDR1 LGHDT and CDR2 YNNKEL (reference sequence). The CDR3 spans 16 residues. V was pared by 0 bases and J by 4 bases, with 5 bases of the junction left unmatched. The CDR3 DNA is TGTGCCAGCAGCCAAGATCGGGCTAGCGGGAGAGAGACCCAGTACTTC. This encodes CASSQDRASGRETQYF.

The J gene is TRBJ1-5, the V gene TRBV10-3; no clear D gene. Trimming removed 3 bases from V and 2 bases from J, with 5 bases in between. Germline V gives CDR1 ENHRY, CDR2 SYGVKD. The CDR3 is made up of 13 amino acids. This CDR3 is CAISDGGNQPQHF. The CDR3, as DNA: TGTGCCATCAGTGACGGGGGCAATCAGCCCCAGCATTTT.

This chain links TRBV9 with TRBJ1-1; D may be TRBD1 (6 bases). The germline V gene has CDR1 SGDLS and CDR2 YYNGEE. CDR3 length: 15 amino acids. V was trimmed by 3 bases and J by 0 bases, leaving 12 bases between them. CDR3 bases: TGTGCCAGCAGCGGAGGGGGGGCTATGAACACTGAAGCTTTCTTT. It translates to CASSGGGAMNTEAFF.

The genes are TRBV18 and TRBJ2-5; no reliable D call. CDR3 length equals 13 residues. The V end lost 3 bases, the J end lost 2 bases, and 7 bases lay between the germline ends. Germline V gene lookup returns CDR1 KGHSH and CDR2 LQKENI. The CDR3 sequence: CASSPNLQETQYF. The CDR3 DNA follows: TGTGCCAGCTCACCGAACCTACAAGAGACCCAGTACTTC.

The chain couples TRBV30 to TRBJ1-2, with TRBD1 identical over 9 bases. This CDR3 region has 14 residues. Germline V gene sequence: CDR1 GTSNPN, CDR2 SVGIG (reference sequence). The V gene end was trimmed by 2 bases and the J gene end by 4 bases; junction bases not matched to a gene: 5. CDR3 in amino acids: CAWSPTGGSYGYTF. The CDR3 DNA follows: TGTGCCTGGAGTCCCACAGGGGGCAGCTATGGCTACACCTTC.

The V call is TRBV5-1, the J call TRBJ1-6; D perhaps matches TRBD1 (6 bases). The CDR3 loop spans 16 amino acids. Per the germline V gene, CDR1 is SGHRS and CDR2 is YFSETQ. Trimming cost V 0 bases and J 8 bases, with 15 bases left between them. CDR3 protein: CASSLGLQGSDSPLHF. In nucleotides, the CDR3 is TGCGCCAGCAGCTTGGGGCTACAGGGATCGGATTCACCCCTCCACTTT.

This chain connects TRBV30 to TRBJ1-1; D remains unclear. The CDR3 has 12 amino acids. The V and J ends lost 3 bases and 4 bases respectively, with 9 bases between them. Germline V CDR1 and CDR2: GTSNPN, SVGIG (reference sequence). As DNA, the CDR3 is TGTGCCTGGAGGCAGCCGGGCACTGAAGCTTTCTTT. Protein product: CAWRQPGTEAFF.

V is TRBV5-5 and J is TRBJ2-7; no definite D call. Germline assignment: CDR1 SGHKS and CDR2 YYEKEE (reference sequence). V was cut by 4 bases and J by 6 bases, with 20 bases left in between. This CDR3 region has 15 residues. This CDR3 is CASSPSDQAYTEQYF. The CDR3 DNA sequence: TGTGCCAGCAGCCCCTCTGACCAGGCCTATACCGAGCAGTACTTC.

The rearrangement uses TRBV2 and TRBJ1-2, with D possibly matching TRBD1 (5 bases). Germline CDR1 SNHLY, CDR2 FYNNEI. Trimming took off 5 bases at V and 0 bases at J, with 13 bases between the two ends. The CDR3 has 15 amino acids. The CDR3 spells CASSPDTATNYGYTF. The CDR3 coding sequence is TGTGCCAGCAGTCCGGACACGGCAACTAACTATGGCTACACCTTC.

Comment on this clone: The germline gene is not matched at one end of the junction; a read error may be the cause. CDR3 sequence (DNA): TGTGCCTGGACCGGACGGGACAGGTCACTATTC. Protein product: CAWTGRDRSLF. The chain uses TRBV30 and TRBJ2-7, with 8 bases matching TRBD1. The CDR3 is 11 amino acids. Germline V lookup: CDR1 GTSNPN, CDR2 SVGIG (reference sequence).

The chain combines TRBV27 with TRBJ2-7; TRBD1 is a possible D gene (6 bases). V was pared by 6 bases and J by 5 bases, with 20 bases between. In germline, CDR1 is MNHEY, CDR2 SMNVEV (reference sequence). The CDR3 is 15 amino acids. CDR3 coding DNA: TGTGCCAGCAGAACGGAGTCCAACAGGGCCAACGAGCAGTACTTC. This encodes CASRTESNRANEQYF.

The chain uses TRBV6-1 and TRBJ2-2, with 10 bases identical to TRBD2. The germline V gene has CDR1 MNHNS and CDR2 SASEGT. The CDR3 loop spans 15 amino acids. Germline trimming cut 2 bases from V and 3 bases from J; bases unmatched to any gene: 0. The CDR3 DNA is TGTGCCAGCAGTGAACTAGCGGGAGACACCGGGGAGCTGTTTTTT. Amino acid sequence: CASSELAGDTGELFF.

This clone was detected once. The chain employs TRBV5-1 and TRBJ2-1; 11 nucleotides agree with TRBD2. The CDR3 loop spans 17 amino acids. The trim removed 0 bases at V and 7 bases at J, leaving 9 bases unmatched. Germline V CDR1 and CDR2: SGHRS, YFSETQ. Here the CDR3 DNA reads TGCGCCAGCAGCTTGGCGGTAGCGGGAGGGCCGGGAAATGAGCAGTTCTTC. It specifies CASSLAVAGGPGNEQFF.

This clone was detected only once. The chain recombines TRBV4-1 with TRBJ1-3, with 7 bases identical to TRBD1. V lost 4 bases to trimming and J lost 3 bases; unmatched junction nucleotides: 3. Germline V gene sequence: CDR1 MGHRA, CDR2 YSYEKL. The CDR3 is 14 amino acids. Here the CDR3 reads CASSPTGFGNTIYF. In DNA form, the CDR3 reads TGCGCCAGCAGCCCGACAGGGTTTGGAAACACCATATATTTT.

The genes are TRBV7-3 and TRBJ2-7; D perhaps matches TRBD2 (6 bases). CDR1 and CDR2 from the germline V gene are SGHTA and FQGTGA. The CDR3 is made up of 16 amino acids. Trimming shortened V by 5 bases and J by 2 bases, and 19 bases separated the two germline ends. Here the CDR3 reads CASSPRGGTVTYEQYF. The CDR3 DNA reads as TGTGCCAGCAGCCCCCGCGGCGGGACCGTGACCTACGAGCAGTACTTC.

V usage is TRBV6-5 and J usage is TRBJ2-1; D gene uncertain. Trimming removed 4 bases at V and 4 bases at J, with 11 bases between. Germline values: CDR1 MNHEY, CDR2 SVGAGI. The CDR3 spans 14 residues. The CDR3 DNA reads TGTGCCAGCAGTTTGTCCCTACTATACAATGAGCAGTTCTTC. This translates into CASSLSLLYNEQFF.

The genes are TRBV5-1 and TRBJ2-7; 10 positions agree with TRBD1. Germline CDR1 is SGHRS and CDR2 is YFSETQ. Unmatched junction bases numbered 6, after V lost 0 bases and J lost 6 bases. The CDR3 covers 15 residues. CDR3 nucleotides: TGCGCCAGCAGCTTGGCTCCGGGACAGGGGTTCGAGCAGTACTTC. This sequence encodes CASSLAPGQGFEQYF.

The V and J genes are TRBV9 and TRBJ1-1; D gene ambiguous. V was clipped by 0 bases and J by 3 bases, with 6 bases between them. Germline V gives CDR1 SGDLS, CDR2 YYNGEE. The CDR3 is 13 amino acids. The CDR3 sequence: CASSVEGDTEAFF. In DNA form, the CDR3 reads TGTGCCAGCAGCGTAGAGGGAGACACTGAAGCTTTCTTT.

V usage is TRBV12-5 and J usage is TRBJ2-3, with unresolved D. The germline V gene has CDR1 LGHNT and CDR2 FRNRAP. V was trimmed by 1 base and J by 4 bases, leaving 12 bases between them. The CDR3 totals 15 residues. CDR3 residues: CASGLDPVLADTQYF. The CDR3 DNA is TGTGCTAGTGGTTTGGATCCAGTTCTCGCAGATACGCAGTATTTT.

The V call is TRBV5-4, the J call TRBJ2-1, with 8 bases that match TRBD1. CDR1 is SGHNT, CDR2 YYREEE, per germline (reference sequence). Trimming at V came to 5 bases and at J to 10 bases, leaving 14 bases not matched to a gene. This CDR3 contains 15 residues. CDR3 sequence (DNA): TGTGCCAGCAGGGACCCCGGGACAGGAATCGTCGAGCAGTTCTTC. Amino acids: CASRDPGTGIVEQFF.

V is TRBV5-6 and J is TRBJ1-4, with D perhaps TRBD1 (6 bases). V shed 3 bases and J shed 10 bases, with 19 bases lying between them. Germline values: CDR1 SGHDT, CDR2 YYEEEE. The CDR3 sequence is 15 residues long. The CDR3 region is CASSSTGTLIGKLFF. CDR3 DNA: TGTGCCAGCAGCTCCACCGGGACATTGATCGGAAAACTGTTTTTT.